A single sample gave rise to the 32 T cell receptor beta chains below, sequenced in a study of radiotherapy plus CTLA-4 blockade in lung cancer (dated 2018 in TCRdb). The receptor library was made with the immunoSEQ multiplex PCR assay. TCRdb retrieved this table from immuneACCESS and kept in-frame rearrangements only. Not all clones are present; in checked studies, unresolved V genes account for under half, and no reason is known for the remainder. The table for this sample lists about 36,000 clones; around 77% of them were counted only once. The ten largest clones capture around 9.9% of the sample. The sequences come from peripheral blood, collected from a patient treated with radiotherapy plus ipilimumab. The source is a human donor with non-small cell lung cancer who had stable disease on radiotherapy plus ipilimumab.

The chain is built from TRBV5-4 and TRBJ1-1, with a tentative D call TRBD1 (6 bases). Per the germline V gene, CDR1 is SGHNT and CDR2 is YYREEE (reference sequence). V dropped 4 bases and J dropped 4 bases, with 14 bases sitting between them. The CDR3 is 14 amino acids. Here the CDR3 reads CASSPGGASTEAFF. CDR3 in DNA: TGTGCCAGCAGCCCGGGGGGGGCTAGCACTGAAGCTTTCTTT.

V usage is TRBV29-1 and J usage is TRBJ1-2, with D possibly being TRBD1 (6 bases). The CDR3 loop spans 12 amino acids. Trimming pared 6 bases from V and 6 bases from J, leaving 14 bases between. Germline V lookup: CDR1 SQVTM, CDR2 ANQGSEA. The CDR3 DNA reads TGCAGCGTAGATACAGGGTTTAATGGCTACACCTTC. This encodes CSVDTGFNGYTF.

The chain couples TRBV10-3 to TRBJ1-1; D gene uncertain. The germline V and J ends were trimmed by 7 bases and 4 bases, with 13 bases remaining between them. Germline V lookup: CDR1 ENHRY, CDR2 SYGVKD. The CDR3 has 13 amino acids. The CDR3 DNA sequence: TGTGCCATCAAATCACAGCTACTCACTGAAGCTTTCTTT. Its translation: CAIKSQLLTEAFF.

The chain recombines TRBV11-3 with TRBJ2-1, with 12 bases fitting TRBD1. From germline, CDR1 is SGHNT and CDR2 YENEEA. The V and J ends lost 2 bases and 7 bases, in that order; junction bases with no gene match: 3. The CDR3 covers 15 residues. CDR3 in DNA: TGTGCCAGCAGCTTAAGGGACAGGGGGCTGAATGAGCAGTTCTTC. This codes for CASSLRDRGLNEQFF.

The table lists this clone with a few counts. This chain uses TRBV7-2 with TRBJ1-1, with D unresolved. The CDR3 runs to 16 residues. Germline assignment: CDR1 SGHTA and CDR2 FQGNSA. V was trimmed by 0 bases and J by 0 bases, leaving 11 bases between them. In DNA, the CDR3 is TGTGCCAGCAGCTTAGCATTTGGAGGCATGAACACTGAAGCTTTCTTT. It yields the protein CASSLAFGGMNTEAFF.

The chain carries TRBV6-1 and TRBJ1-1; 7 nucleotides line up with TRBD1. The V gene's germline CDR1 is MNHNS and CDR2 SASEGT. V lost 6 bases to trimming and J lost 6 bases; unmatched junction nucleotides: 13. This CDR3 contains 15 residues. The CDR3 spells CASSLLQGRRAEAFF. Here the CDR3 DNA reads TGTGCCAGCAGCCTACTACAGGGGCGGAGAGCTGAAGCTTTCTTT.

This sequence joins TRBV4-3 and TRBJ2-1, with D uncertain. Germline assignment: CDR1 LGHNA and CDR2 YSLEER. The CDR3 is 14 residues long. Between the trimmed V and J ends, which lost 0 bases and 4 bases, there was a span of 7 bases. DNA of the CDR3: TGCGCCAGCAGCCAAGATTACAGATACAATGAGCAGTTCTTC. As protein: CASSQDYRYNEQFF.

The rearrangement uses TRBV5-6 and TRBJ2-7; D not resolved. The V gene lost 2 bases and the J gene lost 2 bases, with 2 bases spanning the gap. This CDR3 spans 11 amino acids. Germline V gene sequence: CDR1 SGHDT, CDR2 YYEEEE. Here the CDR3 reads CASSFAYEQYF. CDR3 bases: TGTGCCAGCAGCTTCGCCTACGAGCAGTACTTC.

V and J are TRBV7-8 and TRBJ1-6; 7 nucleotides align to TRBD1. The CDR3 is made up of 15 amino acids. CDR1 and CDR2 (germline): SGHVS, FQNEAQ. J lost 7 bases, V lost 1 base, and 4 bases had no gene match. Here the CDR3 reads CASSLGQGQNSPLHF. CDR3 DNA sequence: TGTGCCAGCAGCTTAGGACAGGGTCAGAATTCACCCCTCCACTTT.

This chain joins TRBV25-1 and TRBJ2-2; perhaps TRBD2 as D (6 bases). The CDR3 is made up of 16 amino acids. Trimming left V 6 bases short and J 6 bases short, with 20 bases between. The germline V gene has CDR1 MGHDK and CDR2 SYGVNS. In DNA form, the CDR3 reads TGTGCCAGCAGCCCCGGGGGACGCAGGTCGGCCGGGGAGCTGTTTTTT. Translated, it gives CASSPGGRRSAGELFF.

The chain uses TRBV5-1 and TRBJ1-1; 8 nucleotides line up with TRBD1. Germline V CDR1 and CDR2: SGHRS, YFSETQ. V gave up 0 bases and J gave up 7 bases; unmatched junction bases: 2. This CDR3 is 13 amino acids long. The CDR3, as DNA: TGCGCCAGCAGCTTGGGGACAGGGAGTGAAGCTTTCTTT. As protein: CASSLGTGSEAFF.

This chain joins TRBV7-9 and TRBJ2-7; 11 positions match TRBD1. The CDR3 is 17 amino acids. Germline CDR1 reads SEHNR; CDR2 reads FQNEAQ (reference sequence). With 0 bases clipped from V and 0 bases from J, the junction kept 4 bases outside the gene matches. The CDR3 reads CASSLAPGTGGSYEQYF. The CDR3 nucleotides are TGTGCCAGCAGCTTAGCCCCTGGGACAGGGGGCTCCTACGAGCAGTACTTC.

This chain connects TRBV6-5 to TRBJ2-7; 10 bases align to TRBD2. Germline trimming cut 4 bases from V and 2 bases from J; bases unmatched to any gene: 8. Per germline, CDR1 MNHEY and CDR2 SVGAGI. The CDR3 is made up of 16 amino acids. The CDR3 nucleotides read TGTGCCAGCAGTTCCTTCACTAGCGGGATTACCTACGAGCAGTACTTC. This gives the protein CASSSFTSGITYEQYF.

This chain uses TRBV19 with TRBJ2-1; 7 nucleotides line up with TRBD1. Germline loops: CDR1 LNHDA, CDR2 SQIVND (reference sequence). The trim removed 0 bases at V and 2 bases at J, leaving 4 bases unmatched. This CDR3 has 16 residues. CDR3 region: CASSIDDRAPYNEQFF. The CDR3 nucleotides read TGTGCCAGTAGTATAGATGACAGGGCCCCCTACAATGAGCAGTTCTTC.

The chain is built from TRBV10-3 and TRBJ2-7, with D perhaps TRBD1 (6 bases). V shed 5 bases and J shed 2 bases, with 13 bases lying between them. The CDR3 is made up of 14 amino acids. Germline V gives CDR1 ENHRY, CDR2 SYGVKD. Here the CDR3 reads CAISNRGQTYEQYF. CDR3 nucleotide sequence: TGTGCCATCAGTAACCGGGGACAAACCTACGAGCAGTACTTC.

This clone occurred a few times. The chain couples TRBV7-6 to TRBJ2-5; TRBD2 is a possible D gene (6 bases). The CDR3 consists of 14 residues. Trimming left V 7 bases short and J 5 bases short, with 17 bases between. The germline V gene has CDR1 SGHVS and CDR2 FNYEAQ. CDR3 in DNA: TGTGCCAGCACCCCGGGGAGGCCACAGGAGACCCAGTACTTC. Encoded protein: CASTPGRPQETQYF.

In DNA form, the CDR3 reads TGTGCCAGCAGCTTAGATTTGTACAGTACTGAAGCTTTCTTT. Encoded protein: CASSLDLYSTEAFF. The rearrangement uses TRBV11-3 and TRBJ1-1; D is uncertain. The CDR3 totals 14 residues. Germline V gives CDR1 SGHNT, CDR2 YENEEA. Between the trimmed V and J ends, which lost 0 bases and 5 bases, there was a span of 10 bases.

The chain has TRBV7-2 and TRBJ2-7; no definite D call. The CDR3 loop spans 15 amino acids. Trimming stripped 3 bases from V and 1 base from J, with 13 bases between. From germline, CDR1 is SGHTA and CDR2 FQGNSA. CDR3 region: CASSFSRAKSYEQYF. As DNA, the CDR3 is TGTGCCAGCAGCTTTTCGCGAGCGAAATCCTACGAGCAGTACTTC.

V is TRBV5-1 and J is TRBJ2-1; either TRBD1 or TRBD2 may fit D (5 bases each). The CDR3 has 13 amino acids. Looked up from germline, CDR1 is SGHRS and CDR2 is YFSETQ. The V gene lost 8 bases and the J gene lost 0 bases, with 9 bases spanning the gap. The CDR3 sequence: CASSDSSYNEQFF. CDR3 sequence (DNA): TGCGCCAGTAGCGACAGCTCCTACAATGAGCAGTTCTTC.

The chain links TRBV29-1 to TRBJ2-3, with D perhaps TRBD1 (6 bases). The CDR3 is made up of 15 amino acids. The V end was cut by 6 bases, the J end by 4 bases, with 20 bases between. Germline CDR1 SQVTM, CDR2 ANQGSEA. Here the CDR3 reads CSVATGSKPSDTQYF. DNA for the CDR3: TGCAGCGTCGCGACAGGTTCTAAGCCTTCAGATACGCAGTATTTT.

The chain links TRBV15 to TRBJ2-1, with no clear D. The V and J ends lost 4 bases and 6 bases respectively, with 13 bases between them. This CDR3 region has 14 residues. Germline CDR1 is LNHNV and CDR2 is YYDKDF (reference sequence). CDR3 region: CATSILWAANEQFF. The CDR3 coding sequence is TGTGCCACCAGCATCCTATGGGCAGCCAATGAGCAGTTCTTC.

This clone was observed a handful of times. J is TRBJ2-3 and V is TRBV7-6; D possibly corresponds to TRBD2 (6 bases). V lost 3 bases to trimming and J lost 4 bases, with 11 bases between them. The CDR3 is 14 amino acids. Per germline, CDR1 SGHVS and CDR2 FNYEAQ. The CDR3 loop reads CASSFGGNADTQYF. CDR3 sequence (DNA): TGTGCCAGCAGCTTTGGAGGGAATGCAGATACGCAGTATTTT.

This chain uses TRBV19 with TRBJ2-4, with TRBD2 as a possible D gene (7 bases). This CDR3 is 15 amino acids long. The ends were cut back, 4 bases at V and 6 bases at J, with 16 bases in the middle. The germline V gene has CDR1 LNHDA and CDR2 SQIVND (reference sequence). CDR3 protein: CASSKGGPSGNIQYF. CDR3 nucleotide sequence: TGTGCCAGTAGTAAGGGGGGGCCAAGTGGAAACATTCAGTACTTC.

The chain employs TRBV18 and TRBJ2-3; D gene uncertain. Germline lookup yields CDR1 KGHSH and CDR2 LQKENI. The CDR3 loop spans 15 amino acids. Trimming stripped 2 bases from V and 0 bases from J, with 9 bases between. CDR3 sequence: CASSPFRSSTDTQYF. DNA for the CDR3: TGTGCCAGCTCACCATTTCGGAGTAGCACAGATACGCAGTATTTT.

The V gene is TRBV6-1, the J gene TRBJ2-1; perhaps TRBD2 as D (7 bases). Trimming left V 5 bases short and J 6 bases short, with 11 bases between. Germline V gives CDR1 MNHNS, CDR2 SASEGT. CDR3 length equals 13 residues. The CDR3 sequence is CASSRGGSNEQFF. The CDR3 region has the DNA TGTGCCAGCAGTAGGGGGGGCAGCAATGAGCAGTTCTTC.

The chain combines TRBV7-2 with TRBJ1-5; D is uncertain. Germline V lookup: CDR1 SGHTA, CDR2 FQGNSA. V was pared by 2 bases and J by 11 bases, with 13 bases between. The CDR3 has 13 amino acids. The CDR3 protein is CASSLSGATSQHF. The CDR3 DNA sequence: TGTGCCAGCAGCTTAAGTGGAGCCACCTCCCAGCATTTT.

This chain links TRBV6-5 with TRBJ1-5, with 7 bases aligning to TRBD1. The V gene's germline CDR1 is MNHEY and CDR2 SVGAGI. The CDR3 is 14 residues long. Trimming at V came to 2 bases and at J to 7 bases, leaving 5 bases not matched to a gene. CDR3 loop: CASSYRQGTQPQHF. CDR3 nucleotide sequence: TGTGCCAGCAGTTACCGACAGGGTACGCAGCCCCAGCATTTT.

The rearrangement uses TRBV10-1 and TRBJ2-7; D gene uncertain. The germline V and J ends were trimmed by 0 bases and 6 bases, with 9 bases remaining between them. Germline V gene lookup returns CDR1 WNHNN and CDR2 SYGVQD (reference sequence). This CDR3 comprises 13 residues. For the CDR3, the DNA is TGCGCCAGCAGTGAGTCGACAAGCTCCGAGCAGTACTTC. Its protein is CASSESTSSEQYF.

This clone was counted a few times. The V gene is TRBV29-1, the J gene TRBJ1-1; D unresolved. CDR3 size: 13 residues. CDR1 SQVTM and CDR2 ANQGSEA come from the germline V gene. Between the trimmed V and J ends, which lost 3 bases and 1 base, there was a span of 9 bases. The DNA for the CDR3 is TGCAGCGTTGAGGGCCCTCCGAACACTGAAGCTTTCTTT. This codes for CSVEGPPNTEAFF. Full variable domain (missing parts from reference TRBV29-1 and TRBJ1-1): SAVISQKPSRDICQRGTSLTIQCQVDSQVTMMFWYRQQPGQSLTLIATANQGSEATYESGFVIDKFPISRPNLTFSTLTVSNMSPEDSSIYLCSVEGPPNTEAFFGQGTRLTVV.

The chain uses TRBV29-1 and TRBJ2-3; D gene uncertain. V lost 1 base, J lost 1 base, and 6 bases lay in between. The CDR3 totals 13 residues. The germline V gene encodes CDR1 SQVTM and CDR2 ANQGSEA. CDR3 in amino acids: CSVEVSGTDTQYF. CDR3 DNA: TGCAGCGTTGAAGTCTCTGGCACAGATACGCAGTATTTT.

The chain uses TRBV7-3 and TRBJ2-3; TRBD2 aligns across 8 bases. J gave up 7 bases and V 2 bases, and 8 bases lay outside the gene matches. This CDR3 region has 15 residues. Germline CDR1 reads SGHTA; CDR2 reads FQGTGA. CDR3 loop: CASSLRGGLMNTQYF. CDR3 DNA sequence: TGTGCCAGCAGCTTACGGGGGGGCCTCATGAATACGCAGTATTTT.

CDR3 in amino acids: CASSRGQGGSNQPQHF. The CDR3 DNA reads TGTGCCAGCAGCCGAGGACAGGGAGGCAGCAATCAGCCCCAGCATTTT. The chain is built from TRBV11-2 and TRBJ1-5; 8 positions match TRBD1. CDR3 length: 16 amino acids. From germline, CDR1 is SGHAT and CDR2 FQNNGV. Germline trimming cut 5 bases from V and 1 base from J; bases unmatched to any gene: 7.